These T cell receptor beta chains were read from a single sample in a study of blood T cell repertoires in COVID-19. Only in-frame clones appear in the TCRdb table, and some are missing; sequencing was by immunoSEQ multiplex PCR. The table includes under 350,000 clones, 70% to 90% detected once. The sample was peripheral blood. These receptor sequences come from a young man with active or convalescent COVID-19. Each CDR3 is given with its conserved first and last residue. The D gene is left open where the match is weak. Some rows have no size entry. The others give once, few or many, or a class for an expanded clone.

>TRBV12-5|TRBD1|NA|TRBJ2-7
CASGLGQGKTDEQYF
TGTGCTAGTGGTTTGGGACAGGGAAAAACTGACGAGCAGTACTTC
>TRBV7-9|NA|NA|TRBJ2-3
CASSLEPRTTSGGTDTQYF
TGTGCCAGCAGCTTAGAACCTCGGACTACGAGTGGCGGCACAGATACGCAGTATTTT
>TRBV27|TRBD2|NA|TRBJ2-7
CASSSSGFGYEQYF
TGTGCCAGCAGTAGTAGCGGGTTTGGCTACGAGCAGTACTTC
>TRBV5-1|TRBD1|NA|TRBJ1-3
CASSTTGDPNPLKKSSGNTIYF
TGCGCCAGCAGCACCACAGGGGATCCGAATCCTCTTAAGAAGAGCTCTGGAAACACCATATATTTT
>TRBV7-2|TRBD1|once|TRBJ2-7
CASRRDRTYEQYF
TGTGCCAGCAGGAGGGACAGGACGTACGAGCAGTACTTC
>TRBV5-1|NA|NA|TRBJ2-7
CASSLEEVRGEQYF
TGCGCCAGCAGCTTGGAGGAAGTGCGGGGCGAGCAGTACTTC
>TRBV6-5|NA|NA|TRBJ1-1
CASSSTGTEAFF
TGTGCCAGCAGTTCAACAGGGACTGAAGCTTTCTTT
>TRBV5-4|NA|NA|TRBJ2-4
CASSLDGGIQYF
TGTGCCAGCAGCTTGGACGGGGGCATTCAGTACTTC
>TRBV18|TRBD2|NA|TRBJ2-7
CASSEAGRADEQYF
TGTGCCAGCTCAGAGGCCGGGAGGGCCGATGAGCAGTACTTC
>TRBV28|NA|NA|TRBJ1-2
CASSISQDYYGYTF
TGTGCCAGCAGTATCTCACAGGATTATTATGGCTACACCTTC
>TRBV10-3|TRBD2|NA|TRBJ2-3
CAISGTSGLTDTQYF
TGTGCCATCAGTGGGACTAGCGGGTTAACAGATACGCAGTATTTT
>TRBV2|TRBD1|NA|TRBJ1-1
CASSQDRAF
TGTGCCAGCAGTCAGGACAGGGCCTTT
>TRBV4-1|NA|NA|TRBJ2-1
CASSPGGVSYNEQFF
TGCGCCAGCAGCCCCGGAGGGGTTTCCTACAATGAGCAGTTCTTC
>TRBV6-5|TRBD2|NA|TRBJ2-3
CACARAGVADTQYF
TGTGCCTGTGCAAGAGCGGGGGTTGCAGATACGCAGTATTTT
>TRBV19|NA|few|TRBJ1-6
CASSGDRDSPLHF
TGTGCCAGTAGTGGAGACAGAGATTCACCCCTCCACTTT
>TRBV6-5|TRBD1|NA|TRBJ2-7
CASSTRDSVYEQYF
TGTGCCAGCAGTACCCGGGACAGCGTCTACGAGCAGTACTTC
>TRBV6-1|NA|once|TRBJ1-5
CASSRQSNQPQHF
TGTGCCAGCAGCCGACAGAGCAATCAGCCCCAGCATTTT
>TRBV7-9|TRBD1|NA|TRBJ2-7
CASSLTYGTVSYEQYF
TGTGCCAGCAGCTTAACTTACGGGACAGTTTCCTACGAGCAGTACTTC
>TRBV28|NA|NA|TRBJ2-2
CASSLTGTGELFF
TGTGCCAGCAGTCTTACAGGGACCGGGGAGCTGTTTTTT
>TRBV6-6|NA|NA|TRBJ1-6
CASMRSYNSPLHF
TGTGCCAGCATGAGGTCCTATAATTCACCCCTCCACTTT
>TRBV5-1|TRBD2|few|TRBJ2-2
CASSLSSGGPNTGELFF
TGCGCCAGCAGCTTGTCTAGCGGGGGCCCGAACACCGGGGAGCTGTTTTTT
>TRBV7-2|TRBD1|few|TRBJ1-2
CASSVIRDSAEGYTF
TGTGCCAGCAGCGTCATTCGGGACAGCGCCGAAGGCTACACCTTC
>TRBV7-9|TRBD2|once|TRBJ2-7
CASSGSPYEQYF
TGTGCCAGTAGCGGGAGTCCCTACGAGCAGTACTTC
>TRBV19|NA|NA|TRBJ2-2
CASRSGELFF
TGTGCCAGTCGGTCCGGGGAGCTGTTTTTT
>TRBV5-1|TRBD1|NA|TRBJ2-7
CASSTTGAGEQYF
TGCGCCAGCAGCACAACAGGGGCGGGCGAGCAGTACTTC
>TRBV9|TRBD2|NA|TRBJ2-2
CASSPRGAPGELFF
TGTGCCAGCAGCCCGCGGGGGGCCCCCGGGGAGCTGTTTTTT